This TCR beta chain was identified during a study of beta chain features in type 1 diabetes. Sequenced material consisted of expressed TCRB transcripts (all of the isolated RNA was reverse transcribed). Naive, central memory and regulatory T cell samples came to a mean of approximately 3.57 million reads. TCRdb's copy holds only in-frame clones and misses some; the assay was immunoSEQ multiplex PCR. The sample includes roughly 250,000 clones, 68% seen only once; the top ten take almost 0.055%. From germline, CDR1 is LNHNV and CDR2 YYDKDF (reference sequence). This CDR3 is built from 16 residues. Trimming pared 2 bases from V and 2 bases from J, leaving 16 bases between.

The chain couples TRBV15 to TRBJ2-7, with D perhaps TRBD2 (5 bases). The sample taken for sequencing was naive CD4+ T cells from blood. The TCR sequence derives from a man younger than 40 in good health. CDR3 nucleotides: TGTGCCACCAGCAGATTTGGGAGTTCCACTACCTACGAGCAGTACTTC. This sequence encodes CATSRFGSSTTYEQYF.